This T cell receptor beta chain was captured by sequencing in a study of blood T cells in healthy people across ages. Regarding the study as a whole: While age rose, TCR beta diversity per million T cells dropped in a roughly linear way.

In the case of this clonotype: Its antigen is unknown.

This CDR3 has 17 amino acids. V was pared by 4 bases and J by 1 base, with 20 bases between. PCR was performed a second time for about 6 to 12 cycles using a sample-barcoded 5' primer and a J-beta primer mix. MiXCR, run by TCRdb on the 5' RACE reads, gives a single entry per CDR3 protein. The sample lists 1,800,000 or so distinct CDR3 sequences, around 40% seen once, with under 30% in the top ten. Donors were healthy Caucasian individuals from Russia aged roughly 6 to 90. V gene TRBV12-3 or TRBV12-4 combines with J gene TRBJ2-7, with D unresolved. This sequence was found in a human donor in good health. The sequencing input was blood. CDR3 sequence (DNA): TGTGCCAGCAGTTCGTCGGGCGGTGACACGCCGTCCTACGAGCAGTACTTC. It yields the protein CASSSSGGDTPSYEQYF.